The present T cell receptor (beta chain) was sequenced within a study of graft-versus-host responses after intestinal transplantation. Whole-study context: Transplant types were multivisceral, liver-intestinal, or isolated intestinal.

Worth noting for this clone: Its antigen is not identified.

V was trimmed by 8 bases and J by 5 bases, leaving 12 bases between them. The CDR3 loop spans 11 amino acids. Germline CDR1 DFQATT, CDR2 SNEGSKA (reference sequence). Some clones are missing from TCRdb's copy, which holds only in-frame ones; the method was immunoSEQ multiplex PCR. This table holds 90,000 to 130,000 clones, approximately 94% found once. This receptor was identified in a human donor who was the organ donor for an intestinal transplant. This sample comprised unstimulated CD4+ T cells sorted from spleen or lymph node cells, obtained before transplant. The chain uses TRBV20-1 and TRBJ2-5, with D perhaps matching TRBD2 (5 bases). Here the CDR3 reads CSPGSGETQYF. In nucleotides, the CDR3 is TGCAGTCCCGGATCGGGGGAGACCCAGTACTTC.